Below are 3 T cell receptor beta chains sequenced from a single sample in a study of blood T cell repertoires in COVID-19. The table came from immunoSEQ multiplex PCR; TCRdb's copy has only in-frame clones and leaves some out. The sample includes about 180,000 clones, roughly 80% of them seen just once. The specimen was peripheral blood. All receptors derive from a human donor in a cohort sampled during active COVID-19.

The chain recombines TRBV6-5 with TRBJ1-1; 9 nucleotides align to TRBD1. Germline-derived CDR1 and CDR2 are MNHEY and SVGAGI. The CDR3 is 14 amino acids. Trimming at V came to 6 bases and at J to 1 base, leaving 3 bases not matched to a gene. The CDR3 region is CASRRDRANTEAFF. The CDR3 coding sequence is TGTGCCAGCAGGCGGGACAGGGCGAACACTGAAGCTTTCTTT.

Worth noting for this clone: Germline is not matched at one junction end, which may reflect a read error. The genes are TRBV4-2 and TRBJ2-3; 11 nucleotides align to TRBD2. The germline CDR1 and CDR2 sequences are LGHNA and YNFKEQ. The CDR3 has 14 amino acids. CDR3 residues: CASSQERLAGGLDF. The CDR3 DNA reads TGTGCCAGCAGCCAAGAACGGCTAGCGGGGGGACTGGATTTT.

The rearrangement joins TRBV7-2 to TRBJ2-2, with 8 bases aligning to TRBD2. J gave up 7 bases and V 5 bases, and 9 bases lay outside the gene matches. Germline-derived CDR1 and CDR2 are SGHTA and FQGNSA. The CDR3 is made up of 15 amino acids. Here the CDR3 reads CASSPGLGWDGELFF. CDR3 nucleotide sequence: TGTGCCAGCAGCCCGGGACTAGGGTGGGACGGGGAGCTGTTTTTT.